Included here is one T cell receptor (beta chain) sequence, with context. The antigen it binds to is not known. Base quality data are lacking; no much larger clone is found one base away. Sorted unstimulated T cells, along with proliferating T cells recovered from mixed lymphocyte reactions, underwent TCRbeta CDR3 sequencing. Fresh whole blood from more than 9 HLA-typed healthy donors served as the source for isolating PBMCs. To map where alloreactive clones came from, CD4+ regulatory T cells in the unstimulated state were FACS-sorted. The data were obtained in a study of siplizumab effects on memory and regulatory T cells (dated by TCRdb to 2018 to 2020). Turning to the overall study: The study examined how the anti-CD2 antibody siplizumab affects alloreactive T-cell subsets in allogeneic mixed lymphocyte reactions built from human PBMCs. Broader findings and caveats from the paper: The suppressive function of proliferating Tregs from siplizumab cultures was not functionally confirmed. Sequences below about 10^-5 frequency were poorly captured, so only a minor fraction of alloreactive clones could be mapped to unstimulated subsets. Greater diversity appeared to be present in unstimulated naive T cells than in memory T cells, and a substantial contribution to the alloresponse seemed to be made by naive cells. The cumulative frequency of alloreactive sequences that could be traced back to unstimulated CD4+ memory T cells was significantly reduced by siplizumab. Among mappable alloreactive CD4+ clones, the Treg-derived fraction averaged approximately 69% with siplizumab versus around 25% in control reactions. Roughly 80-96% of proliferating CD4+ or CD8+ clones could not be assigned a naive or memory phenotype.

Sequences KGHSH (CDR1) and LQKENI (CDR2) are obtained from the germline V gene. CDR3 length: 16 amino acids, cysteine to phenylalanine. Of all the DNA, just the CDR3 is kept, 48 bases in frame from base 1. V gives up 3 bases and J gives up 0 bases, and the segment between their germline ends measures 12 bases. Libraries were prepared through the immunoSEQ multiplex PCR assay. Roughly 10^5 TCR templates per sample were assayed on the deep sequencing platform. Genomic DNA extracted from sorted T cells was used for TCRbeta CDR3 sequencing. The original methods were these. The R programming language was used for the clonal analysis of the TCRbeta CDR3 data. Alloreactive CD4+ and CD8+ clones were defined by comparing unstimulated samples with post-reaction CFSE-low samples. Regulatory or non-regulatory origin of alloreactive CD4+ clones was assigned by matching sequences to the sorted unstimulated Treg and non-Treg repertoires. TCRdb's version of the immuneACCESS table is confined to in-frame rearrangements and falls short of the full clone set. An unresolved V gene accounts for under half of the shortfall where checked; the remainder is of unknown origin. That table gives V, J and clone size, and the DNA gave D and trimming. The sample table lists about 100,000 clones, about 95% of them with a count of one. In total, the top ten clones hold under 0.65% of the sample.

The TCR sequence derives from a human donor in good health. The chain is made from TRBV18 and TRBJ2-1, and possibly TRBD1, on 6 matching bases. The specimen was Tregs sorted from blood. The DNA is as follows: TGTGCCAGCTCACCTTTGAGGGGGAGCTCCTACAATGAGCAGTTCTTC. Its coded protein is CASSPLRGSSYNEQFF.